This is a list of T cell receptor beta chains from one sample in a study of blood T cell repertoires in COVID-19. Libraries were prepared by immunoSEQ multiplex PCR; TCRdb keeps only in-frame clonotypes and omits some of them. The table lists about 150,000 clones, more than 75% of them singletons. Sequenced sample: peripheral blood. The source of these receptors is a human donor with acute or convalescent COVID-19. The donor label of this sample is uncertain. CDR3s include the opening cysteine and the closing phenylalanine or tryptophan. A D gene is named only where the DNA matches it firmly. The size field is filled for only some rows; it gives once, few, many or a size class.

CDR3 protein: CARGGNTEAFF
CDR3 DNA: TGTGCCAGGGGAGGGAACACTGAAGCTTTCTTT
V gene: TRBV21-1
clone size: NA
D gene: NA
J gene: TRBJ1-1

CDR3 protein: CASSQDRGGRGTIYF
CDR3 DNA: TGCGCCAGCAGCCAAGATCGTGGAGGCCGTGGCACCATATATTTT
V gene: TRBV4-1
clone size: NA
D gene: NA
J gene: TRBJ1-3

CDR3 protein: CASSPRTGRANYGYTF
CDR3 DNA: TGCGCCAGCAGCCCGCGGACAGGCCGCGCTAACTATGGCTACACCTTC
V gene: TRBV5-1
clone size: few
D gene: TRBD1
J gene: TRBJ1-2

CDR3 protein: CAISESQGDTEAFF
CDR3 DNA: TGTGCCATCAGTGAGTCGCAGGGGGACACTGAAGCTTTCTTT
V gene: TRBV10-3
clone size: NA
D gene: TRBD1
J gene: TRBJ1-1

CDR3 protein: CASSPTSGVRSYEQYF
CDR3 DNA: TGTGCCAGCAGCCCTACTAGCGGGGTACGTTCCTACGAGCAGTACTTC
V gene: TRBV7-6
clone size: NA
D gene: TRBD2
J gene: TRBJ2-7

CDR3 protein: CASSPTRRGSGRQGLNYGYTF
CDR3 DNA: TGTGCCAGCAGTCCTACCCGAAGAGGTTCAGGACGCCAGGGCCTAAACTATGGCTACACCTTC
V gene: TRBV6-6
clone size: NA
D gene: NA
J gene: TRBJ1-2

CDR3 protein: CATWDRVNTEAFF
CDR3 DNA: TGTGCCACCTGGGACAGGGTGAACACTGAAGCTTTCTTT
V gene: TRBV19
clone size: NA
D gene: TRBD1
J gene: TRBJ1-1

CDR3 protein: CASSAGTVPYEQYF
CDR3 DNA: TGTGCCAGCAGTGCGGGGACAGTTCCCTACGAGCAGTACTTC
V gene: TRBV2
clone size: NA
D gene: TRBD1
J gene: TRBJ2-7

CDR3 protein: CASIRVPGNQPQHF
CDR3 DNA: TGTGCCAGCATCAGGGTCCCTGGCAATCAGCCCCAGCATTTT
V gene: TRBV2
clone size: NA
D gene: NA
J gene: TRBJ1-5

CDR3 protein: CATSRGMTDTQYF
CDR3 DNA: TGTGCCACCAGCAGGGGCATGACAGATACGCAGTATTTT
V gene: TRBV15
clone size: few
D gene: NA
J gene: TRBJ2-3

CDR3 protein: CANGQGENYGYTF
CDR3 DNA: TGTGCCAACGGACAGGGGGAGAACTATGGCTACACCTTC
V gene: TRBV10-3
clone size: once
D gene: TRBD1
J gene: TRBJ1-2

CDR3 protein: CASSLYRYNEQFF
CDR3 DNA: TGTGCCAGCAGCTTATACAGGTACAATGAGCAGTTCTTC
V gene: TRBV11-1
clone size: NA
D gene: NA
J gene: TRBJ2-1

CDR3 protein: CAWIPIAGGQQSEQFF
CDR3 DNA: TGTGCCTGGATCCCCATAGCGGGGGGGCAACAGAGTGAGCAGTTCTTC
V gene: TRBV30
clone size: NA
D gene: TRBD2
J gene: TRBJ2-1

CDR3 protein: CASSFSRINEQYF
CDR3 DNA: TGTGCCAGCAGTTTTTCCAGAATAAACGAGCAGTACTTC
V gene: TRBV12-3/TRBV12-4
clone size: NA
D gene: NA
J gene: TRBJ2-7

CDR3 protein: CASSEPDRPGGWQFF
CDR3 DNA: TGTGCCAGCAGTGAACCTGACAGACCCGGGGGATGGCAGTTCTTC
V gene: TRBV6-1
clone size: NA
D gene: NA
J gene: TRBJ2-1

CDR3 protein: CASSLVRDSNEKLFF
CDR3 DNA: TGTGCCAGCAGCTTAGTTAGGGACAGTAATGAAAAACTGTTTTTT
V gene: TRBV7-2
clone size: NA
D gene: TRBD1
J gene: TRBJ1-4

CDR3 protein: CASSTSGLQETQYF
CDR3 DNA: TGTGCCAGTAGCACGTCTGGTCTACAAGAGACCCAGTACTTC
V gene: TRBV19
clone size: NA
D gene: NA
J gene: TRBJ2-5

CDR3 protein: CASSATLDSWPQYF
CDR3 DNA: TGTGCCAGTAGTGCGACCCTTGACAGCTGGCCGCAGTACTTC
V gene: TRBV19
clone size: NA
D gene: NA
J gene: TRBJ2-7

CDR3 protein: CASSLDRSNEKLFF
CDR3 DNA: TGTGCCAGCAGTCTGGACAGATCTAATGAAAAACTGTTTTTT
V gene: TRBV2
clone size: NA
D gene: NA
J gene: TRBJ1-4

CDR3 protein: CASSRTREETQYF
CDR3 DNA: TGCGCCAGCAGCCGTACTCGAGAAGAGACCCAGTACTTC
V gene: TRBV5-1
clone size: NA
D gene: NA
J gene: TRBJ2-5

CDR3 protein: CASSIDREDRFYGYTF
CDR3 DNA: TGTGCCAGTAGTATAGATCGGGAGGACAGATTCTATGGCTACACCTTC
V gene: TRBV19
clone size: NA
D gene: NA
J gene: TRBJ1-2

CDR3 protein: CASSLGGSRGNTEAFF
CDR3 DNA: TGTGCCAGCAGCCTCGGGGGGTCTCGGGGAAACACTGAAGCTTTCTTT
V gene: TRBV11-2
clone size: NA
D gene: NA
J gene: TRBJ1-1

CDR3 protein: CASSQGQANEQYF
CDR3 DNA: TGTGCCAGCAGCCAGGGACAGGCGAACGAGCAGTACTTC
V gene: TRBV6-5
clone size: NA
D gene: TRBD1
J gene: TRBJ2-7

CDR3 protein: CASAQGRQETQYF
CDR3 DNA: TGTGCCAGTGCCCAGGGGCGGCAAGAGACCCAGTACTTC
V gene: TRBV19
clone size: NA
D gene: NA
J gene: TRBJ2-5

CDR3 protein: CASSQAGAGQETQYF
CDR3 DNA: TGTGCCAGCAGCCAAGCCGGGGCGGGGCAAGAGACCCAGTACTTC
V gene: TRBV3-1/TRBV3-2
clone size: once
D gene: NA
J gene: TRBJ2-5

CDR3 protein: CASSPPVQGADTQYF
CDR3 DNA: TGTGCCAGCTCACCACCGGTACAGGGGGCAGATACGCAGTATTTT
V gene: TRBV18
clone size: NA
D gene: TRBD1
J gene: TRBJ2-3

CDR3 protein: CASSQPLLRMRQGGGGYTF
CDR3 DNA: TGTGCCAGCAGCCAGCCCTTACTAAGGATGCGACAGGGAGGAGGCGGCTACACCTTC
V gene: TRBV3-1/TRBV3-2
clone size: NA
D gene: TRBD1
J gene: TRBJ1-2

CDR3 protein: CASSLVWGDQPQHF
CDR3 DNA: TGTGCCAGCAGCTTGGTCTGGGGAGATCAGCCCCAGCATTTT
V gene: TRBV5-8
clone size: NA
D gene: NA
J gene: TRBJ1-5

CDR3 protein: CASSTQGRQAGGYTF
CDR3 DNA: TGTGCCAGCAGCACTCAGGGACGGCAGGCGGGGGGCTACACCTTC
V gene: TRBV9
clone size: NA
D gene: NA
J gene: TRBJ1-2

CDR3 protein: CASSRGSGDSPLHF
CDR3 DNA: TGTGCCAGCAGCCGTGGGAGTGGGGATTCACCCCTCCACTTT
V gene: TRBV7-9
clone size: NA
D gene: NA
J gene: TRBJ1-6

CDR3 protein: CASSLGSQVHNEQFF
CDR3 DNA: TGTGCCAGCAGCTTGGGTTCTCAGGTCCACAATGAGCAGTTCTTC
V gene: TRBV5-4
clone size: NA
D gene: NA
J gene: TRBJ2-1

CDR3 protein: CASSPTGNEQFF
CDR3 DNA: TGTGCCAGCAGCCCGACAGGGAATGAGCAGTTCTTC
V gene: TRBV5-5
clone size: NA
D gene: TRBD1
J gene: TRBJ2-1

CDR3 protein: CASSQTGGDTEAFF
CDR3 DNA: TGCGCCAGCAGCCAAACAGGGGGGGACACTGAAGCTTTCTTT
V gene: TRBV4-1
clone size: NA
D gene: TRBD1
J gene: TRBJ1-1

CDR3 protein: CASRDRAIEEQFF
CDR3 DNA: TGTGCCAGTAGGGACAGGGCCATAGAGGAGCAGTTCTTC
V gene: TRBV19
clone size: NA
D gene: TRBD1
J gene: TRBJ2-1

CDR3 protein: CASSNRIQDYGYTF
CDR3 DNA: TGTGCCAGCAGCAACCGAATACAGGATTATGGCTACACCTTC
V gene: TRBV7-9
clone size: NA
D gene: NA
J gene: TRBJ1-2